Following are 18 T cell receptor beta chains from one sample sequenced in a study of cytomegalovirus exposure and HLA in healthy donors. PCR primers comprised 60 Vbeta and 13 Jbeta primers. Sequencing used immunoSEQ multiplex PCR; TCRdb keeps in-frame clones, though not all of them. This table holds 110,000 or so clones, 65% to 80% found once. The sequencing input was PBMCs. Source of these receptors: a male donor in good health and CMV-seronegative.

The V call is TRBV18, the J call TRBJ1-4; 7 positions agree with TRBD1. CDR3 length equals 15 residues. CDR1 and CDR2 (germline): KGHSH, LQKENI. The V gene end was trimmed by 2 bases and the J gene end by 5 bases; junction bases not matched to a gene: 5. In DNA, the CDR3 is TGTGCCAGCTCACCAAGACAGGGAATAAATGAAAAACTGTTTTTT. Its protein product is CASSPRQGINEKLFF.

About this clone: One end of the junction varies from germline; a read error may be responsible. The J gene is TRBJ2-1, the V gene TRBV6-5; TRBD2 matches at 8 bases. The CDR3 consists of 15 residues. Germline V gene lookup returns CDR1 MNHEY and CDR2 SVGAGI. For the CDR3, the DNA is TGTGCCAGCAGCTCCGGGGCGGGAGGTTACAATGAGCAGCTCTTC. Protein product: CASSSGAGGYNEQLF.

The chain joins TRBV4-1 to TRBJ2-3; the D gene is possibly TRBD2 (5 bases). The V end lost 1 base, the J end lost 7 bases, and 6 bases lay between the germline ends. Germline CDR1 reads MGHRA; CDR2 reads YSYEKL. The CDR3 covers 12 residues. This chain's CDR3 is CASSQGENTQYF. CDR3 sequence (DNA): TGCGCCAGCAGCCAAGGGGAGAATACGCAGTATTTT.

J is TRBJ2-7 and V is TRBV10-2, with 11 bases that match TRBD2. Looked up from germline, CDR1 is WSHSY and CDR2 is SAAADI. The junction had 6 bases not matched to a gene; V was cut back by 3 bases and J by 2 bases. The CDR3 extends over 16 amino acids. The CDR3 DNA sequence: TGCGCCAGCAGTGACGCCGGGACTAGCGGTACCTACGAGCAGTACTTC. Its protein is CASSDAGTSGTYEQYF.

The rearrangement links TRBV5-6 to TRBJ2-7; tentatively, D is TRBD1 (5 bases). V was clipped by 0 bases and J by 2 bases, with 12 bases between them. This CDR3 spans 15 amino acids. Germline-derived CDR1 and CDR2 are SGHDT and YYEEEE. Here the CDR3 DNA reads TGTGCCAGCAGCTTGGTTGACAGCCAGGCCTACGAGCAGTACTTC. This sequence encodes CASSLVDSQAYEQYF.

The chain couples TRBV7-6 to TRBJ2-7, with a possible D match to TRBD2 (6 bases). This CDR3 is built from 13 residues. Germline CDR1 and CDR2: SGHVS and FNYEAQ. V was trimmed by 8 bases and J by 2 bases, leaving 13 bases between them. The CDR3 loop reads CASVPGLPYEQYF. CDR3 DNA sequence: TGTGCCAGCGTCCCGGGACTTCCCTACGAGCAGTACTTC.

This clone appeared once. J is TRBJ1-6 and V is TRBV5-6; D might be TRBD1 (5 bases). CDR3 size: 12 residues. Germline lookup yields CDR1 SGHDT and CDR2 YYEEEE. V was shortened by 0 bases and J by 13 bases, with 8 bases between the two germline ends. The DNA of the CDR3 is TGTGCCAGCAGCTTGGGTGCAGGGCCCCTCCACTTT. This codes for CASSLGAGPLHF.

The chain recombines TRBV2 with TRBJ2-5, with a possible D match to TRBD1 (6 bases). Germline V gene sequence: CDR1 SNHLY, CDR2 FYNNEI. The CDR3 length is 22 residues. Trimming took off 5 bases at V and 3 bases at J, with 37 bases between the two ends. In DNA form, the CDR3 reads TGTGCCAGCAGTTTACCATCACCGCCGGGACATAGGGCCCTAAACGGGGAAGAGACCCAGTACTTC. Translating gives CASSLPSPPGHRALNGEETQYF.

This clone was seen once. Here the CDR3 DNA reads TGTGCCAGCAGCTTAGTCGCCCCCCGGGGCGGGAGGGCCTTGGATACGCAGTATTTT. Translated, it gives CASSLVAPRGGRALDTQYF. The chain links TRBV7-9 to TRBJ2-3; TRBD2 matches 9 bases. Germline V lookup: CDR1 SEHNR, CDR2 FQNEAQ (reference sequence). The CDR3 spans 19 residues. Trimming at V came to 1 base and at J to 6 bases, leaving 17 bases not matched to a gene. Drawing the rest from reference TRBV7-9 and TRBJ2-3, the complete variable domain is DTGVSQNPRHKITKRGQNVTFRCDPISEHNRLYWYRQTLGQGPEFLTYFQNEAQLEKSRLLSDRFSAERPKGSFSTLEIQRTEQGDSAMYLCASSLVAPRGGRALDTQYFGPGTRLTVL.

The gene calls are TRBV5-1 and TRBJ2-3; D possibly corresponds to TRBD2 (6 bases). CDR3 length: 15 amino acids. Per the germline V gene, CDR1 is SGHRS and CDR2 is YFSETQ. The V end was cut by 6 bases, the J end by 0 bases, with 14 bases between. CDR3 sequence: CASNAGRPSTDTQYF. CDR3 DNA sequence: TGCGCCAGCAATGCGGGACGACCGAGCACAGATACGCAGTATTTT.

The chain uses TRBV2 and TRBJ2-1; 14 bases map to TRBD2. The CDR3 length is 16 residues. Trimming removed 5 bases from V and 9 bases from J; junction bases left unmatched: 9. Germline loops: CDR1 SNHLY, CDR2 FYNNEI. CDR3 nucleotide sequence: TGTGCCAGCAGTCGGGAGACTAGCGGGAGGGCCGTTGAGCAGTTCTTC. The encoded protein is CASSRETSGRAVEQFF.

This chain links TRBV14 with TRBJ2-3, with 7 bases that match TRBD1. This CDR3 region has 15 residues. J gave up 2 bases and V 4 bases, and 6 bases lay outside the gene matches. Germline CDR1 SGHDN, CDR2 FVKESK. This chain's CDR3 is CASSPGQFFTDTQYF. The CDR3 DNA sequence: TGTGCCAGCAGCCCGGGACAGTTCTTCACAGATACGCAGTATTTT.

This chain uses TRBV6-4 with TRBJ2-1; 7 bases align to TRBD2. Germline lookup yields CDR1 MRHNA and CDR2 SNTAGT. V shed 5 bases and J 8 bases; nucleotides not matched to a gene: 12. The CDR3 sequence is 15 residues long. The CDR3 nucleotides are TGTGCCAGCAGTTTCTCGCGGGGGATTAGGGATGAGCAGTTCTTC. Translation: CASSFSRGIRDEQFF.

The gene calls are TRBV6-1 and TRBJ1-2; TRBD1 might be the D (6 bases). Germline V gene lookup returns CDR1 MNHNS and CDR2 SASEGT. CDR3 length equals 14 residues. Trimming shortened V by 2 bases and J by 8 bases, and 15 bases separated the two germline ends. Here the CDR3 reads CASSETIRGDGYTF. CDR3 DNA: TGTGCCAGCAGTGAAACCATCAGGGGCGACGGCTACACCTTC.

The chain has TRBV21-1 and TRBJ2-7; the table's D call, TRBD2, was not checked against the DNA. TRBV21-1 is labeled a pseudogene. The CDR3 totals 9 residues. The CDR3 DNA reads TGTGCCAGGGGGGGGGTCTGGTACTTC. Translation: CARGGVWYF.

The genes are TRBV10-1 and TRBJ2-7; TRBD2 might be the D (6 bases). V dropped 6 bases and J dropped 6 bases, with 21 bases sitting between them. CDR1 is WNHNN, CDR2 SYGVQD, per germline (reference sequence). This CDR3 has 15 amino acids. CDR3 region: CASRLNWRDWGEQYF. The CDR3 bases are TGCGCCAGCAGACTTAACTGGCGGGACTGGGGCGAGCAGTACTTC.

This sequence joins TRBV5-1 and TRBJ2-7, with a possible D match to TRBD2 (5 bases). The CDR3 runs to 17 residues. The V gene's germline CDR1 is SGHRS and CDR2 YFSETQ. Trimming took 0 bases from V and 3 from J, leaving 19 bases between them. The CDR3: CASSLAHWEKGNYEQYF. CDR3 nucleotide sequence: TGCGCCAGCAGCTTGGCCCACTGGGAGAAGGGAAACTACGAGCAGTACTTC.

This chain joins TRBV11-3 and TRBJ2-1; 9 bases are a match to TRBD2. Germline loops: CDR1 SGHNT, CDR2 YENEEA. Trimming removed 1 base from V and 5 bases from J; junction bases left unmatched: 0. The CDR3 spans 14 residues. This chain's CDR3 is CASSLASGDNEQFF. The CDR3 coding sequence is TGTGCCAGCAGCTTAGCTAGCGGGGACAATGAGCAGTTCTTC. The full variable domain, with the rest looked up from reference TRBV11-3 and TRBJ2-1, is EAGVVQSPRYKIIEKKQPVAFWCNPISGHNTLYWYLQNLGQGPELLIRYENEEAVDDSQLPKDRFSAERLKGVDSTLKIQPAELGDSAVYLCASSLASGDNEQFFGPGTRLTVL.